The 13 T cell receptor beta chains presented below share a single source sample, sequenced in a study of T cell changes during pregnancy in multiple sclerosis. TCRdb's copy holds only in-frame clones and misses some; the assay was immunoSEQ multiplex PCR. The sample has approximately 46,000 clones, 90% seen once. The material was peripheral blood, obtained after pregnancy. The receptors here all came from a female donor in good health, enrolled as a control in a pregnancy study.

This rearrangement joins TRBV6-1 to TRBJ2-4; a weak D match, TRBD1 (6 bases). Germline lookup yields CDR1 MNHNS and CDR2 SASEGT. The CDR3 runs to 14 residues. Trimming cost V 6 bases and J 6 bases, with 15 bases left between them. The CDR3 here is CASRQTGAGNIQYF. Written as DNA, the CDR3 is TGTGCCAGCAGGCAGACAGGAGCCGGAAACATTCAGTACTTC.

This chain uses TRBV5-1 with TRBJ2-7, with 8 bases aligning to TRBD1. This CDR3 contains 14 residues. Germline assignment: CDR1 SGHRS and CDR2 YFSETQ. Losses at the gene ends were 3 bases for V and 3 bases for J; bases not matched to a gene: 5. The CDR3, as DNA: TGCGCCAGCAGCTATCCGGGACAGGACTACGAGCAGTACTTC. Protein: CASSYPGQDYEQYF.

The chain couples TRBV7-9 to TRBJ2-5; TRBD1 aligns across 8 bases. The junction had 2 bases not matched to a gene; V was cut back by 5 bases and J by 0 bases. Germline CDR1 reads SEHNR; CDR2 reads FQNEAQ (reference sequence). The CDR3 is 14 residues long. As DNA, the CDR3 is TGTGCCAGCAGCCGGACAGGGCACCAAGAGACCCAGTACTTC. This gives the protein CASSRTGHQETQYF.

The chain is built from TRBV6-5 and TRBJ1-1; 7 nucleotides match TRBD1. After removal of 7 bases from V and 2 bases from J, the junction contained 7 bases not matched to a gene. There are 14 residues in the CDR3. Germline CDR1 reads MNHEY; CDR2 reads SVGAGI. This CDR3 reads CASNRDSFNTEAFF. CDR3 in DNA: TGTGCCAGCAACCGGGACAGCTTCAACACTGAAGCTTTCTTT.

The chain's CDR3 is CASSPGGPGANIQYF. In DNA, the CDR3 is TGTGCCAGCAGCCCCGGAGGACCCGGTGCTAACATTCAGTACTTC. The chain employs TRBV7-2 and TRBJ2-4, with TRBD2 as a possible D gene (5 bases). Germline CDR1 reads SGHTA; CDR2 reads FQGNSA. The CDR3 is made up of 15 amino acids. V lost 5 bases and J lost 7, with 18 bases in between.

CDR3 residues: CASAPTTGVYNEQFF. CDR3 nucleotide sequence: TGTGCCAGCGCTCCGACTACAGGGGTATACAATGAGCAGTTCTTC. The chain couples TRBV5-6 to TRBJ2-1; the match to TRBD1 covers 7 bases. Germline CDR1 and CDR2: SGHDT and YYEEEE. The CDR3 covers 15 residues. The J segment lost 4 bases and the V segment lost 7 bases, leaving 11 bases of the junction unmatched.

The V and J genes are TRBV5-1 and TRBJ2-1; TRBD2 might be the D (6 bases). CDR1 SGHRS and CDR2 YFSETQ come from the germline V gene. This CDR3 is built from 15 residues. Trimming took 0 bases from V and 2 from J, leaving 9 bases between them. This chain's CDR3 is CASSLGGLTYNEQFF. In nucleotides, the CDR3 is TGCGCCAGCAGCTTGGGGGGACTGACCTACAATGAGCAGTTCTTC. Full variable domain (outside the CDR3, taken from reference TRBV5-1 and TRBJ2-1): KAGVTQTPRYLIKTRGQQVTLSCSPISGHRSVSWYQQTPGQGLQFLFEYFSETQRNKGNFPGRFSGRQFSNSRSEMNVSTLELGDSALYLCASSLGGLTYNEQFFGPGTRLTVL.

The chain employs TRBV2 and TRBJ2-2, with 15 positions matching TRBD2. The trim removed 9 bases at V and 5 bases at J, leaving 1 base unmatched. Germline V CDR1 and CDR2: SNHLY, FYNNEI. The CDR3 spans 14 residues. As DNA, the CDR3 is TGTGCCAGTGGACTAGCGGGAGGGACCGGGGAGCTGTTTTTT. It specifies CASGLAGGTGELFF. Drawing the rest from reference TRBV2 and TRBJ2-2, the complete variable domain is EPEVTQTPSHQVTQMGQEVILRCVPISNHLYFYWYRQILGQKVEFLVSFYNNEISEKSEIFDDQFSVERPDGSNFTLKIRSTKLEDSAMYFCASGLAGGTGELFFGEGSRLTVL.

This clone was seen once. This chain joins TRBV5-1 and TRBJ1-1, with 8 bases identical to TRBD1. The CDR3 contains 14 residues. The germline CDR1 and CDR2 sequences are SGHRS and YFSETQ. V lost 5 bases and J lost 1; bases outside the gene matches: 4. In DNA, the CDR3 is TGCGCCAGCAGGTCAGGGGGCGGGAACACTGAAGCTTTCTTT. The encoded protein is CASRSGGGNTEAFF.

CDR3 in amino acids: CASSLGSLTGNTIYF. The CDR3 DNA reads TGTGCCAGCAGCCTCGGGTCTTTAACCGGAAACACCATATATTTT. This chain joins TRBV6-5 and TRBJ1-3; D gene unclear. This CDR3 is 15 amino acids long. Germline V gene lookup returns CDR1 MNHEY and CDR2 SVGAGI. V lost 6 bases and J 4 bases, leaving 16 bases between the germline ends.

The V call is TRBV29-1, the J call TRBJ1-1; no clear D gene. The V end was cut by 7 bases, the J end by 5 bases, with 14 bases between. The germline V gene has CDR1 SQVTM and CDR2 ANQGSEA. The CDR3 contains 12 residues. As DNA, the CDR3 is TGCAGCGGGTCCGGGCCGGGGACTGAAGCTTTCTTT. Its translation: CSGSGPGTEAFF.

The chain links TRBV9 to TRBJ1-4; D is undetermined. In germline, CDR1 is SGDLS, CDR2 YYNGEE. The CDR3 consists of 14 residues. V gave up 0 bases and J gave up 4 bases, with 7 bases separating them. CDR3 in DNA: TGTGCCAGCAGCGTAGACGGGTTTAATGAAAAACTGTTTTTT. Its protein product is CASSVDGFNEKLFF. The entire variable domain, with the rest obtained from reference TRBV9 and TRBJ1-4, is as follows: DSGVTQTPKHLITATGQRVTLRCSPRSGDLSVYWYQQSLDQGLQFLIQYYNGEERAKGNILERFSAQQFPDLHSELNLSSLELGDSALYFCASSVDGFNEKLFFGSGTQLSVL.

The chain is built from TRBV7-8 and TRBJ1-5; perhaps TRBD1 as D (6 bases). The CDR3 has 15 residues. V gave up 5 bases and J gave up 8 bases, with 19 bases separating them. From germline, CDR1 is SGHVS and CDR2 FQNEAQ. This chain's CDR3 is CASSESTGTGEPQHF. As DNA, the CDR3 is TGTGCCAGCAGCGAATCGACAGGCACGGGTGAGCCCCAGCATTTT.